A single sample gave rise to the 17 T cell receptor beta chains below, sequenced in a study of T cell changes during pregnancy in multiple sclerosis. Clones were read by immunoSEQ multiplex PCR, and TCRdb kept only the in-frame ones, dropping some. Of about 3,500 clones listed, over 75% were seen once; the top ten hold 16%. The specimen comprised CD8+ T cells from peripheral blood mononuclear cells, sampled in the first trimester of pregnancy. The source of these receptors is a female donor in good health, enrolled as a control in a pregnancy study.

The V gene is TRBV5-6, the J gene TRBJ1-5; a weak D match, TRBD1 (6 bases). From germline, CDR1 is SGHDT and CDR2 YYEEEE. CDR3 length: 16 residues. V dropped 6 bases and J dropped 4 bases, with 20 bases sitting between them. CDR3 DNA sequence: TGTGCCAGCACCCGAGGGGGGGGGCGGGTTAATCAGCCCCAGCATTTT. It yields the protein CASTRGGGRVNQPQHF.

The chain recombines TRBV9 with TRBJ2-1, with D possibly matching TRBD2 (7 bases). This CDR3 is 15 amino acids long. Germline V gene lookup returns CDR1 SGDLS and CDR2 YYNGEE. Between the trimmed V and J ends, which lost 7 bases and 7 bases, there was a span of 21 bases. In nucleotides, the CDR3 is TGTGCCAGCTCCCTAGGGGGGGCTTCGGGAAATGAGCAGTTCTTC. Translation: CASSLGGASGNEQFF. Full variable domain (rest looked up from reference TRBV9 and TRBJ2-1): DSGVTQTPKHLITATGQRVTLRCSPRSGDLSVYWYQQSLDQGLQFLIQYYNGEERAKGNILERFSAQQFPDLHSELNLSSLELGDSALYFCASSLGGASGNEQFFGPGTRLTVL.

The chain links TRBV30 to TRBJ2-2, with a weak D call TRBD2 (7 bases). V was clipped by 3 bases and J by 6 bases, with 8 bases between them. CDR3 length equals 12 residues. CDR1 and CDR2 from the germline V gene are GTSNPN and SVGIG (reference sequence). CDR3 sequence reads: CAWSGGPGELFF. The CDR3 DNA reads TGTGCCTGGAGCGGGGGGCCCGGGGAGCTGTTTTTT.

V is TRBV2 and J is TRBJ1-1; D gene uncertain. The CDR3 consists of 12 residues. Germline loops: CDR1 SNHLY, CDR2 FYNNEI. Trimming removed 6 bases from V and 5 bases from J, with 10 bases in between. This CDR3 is CASREESTEAFF. The CDR3, as DNA: TGTGCCAGCAGGGAGGAGAGTACTGAAGCTTTCTTT.

The gene calls are TRBV19 and TRBJ2-7; no reliable D call. The CDR3 sequence is 15 residues long. Trimming left V 5 bases short and J 1 base short, with 15 bases between. The germline V gene encodes CDR1 LNHDA and CDR2 SQIVND (reference sequence). The CDR3 DNA reads TGTGCCAGTAGTCCCTTCCGGAGCTCTTCCTACGAGCAGTACTTC. This translates into CASSPFRSSSYEQYF. Combining the CDR3 with reference TRBV19 and TRBJ2-7 gives the whole variable domain DGGITQSPKYLFRKEGQNVTLSCEQNLNHDAMYWYRQDPGQGLRLIYYSQIVNDFQKGDIAEGYSVSREKKESFPLTVTSAQKNPTAFYLCASSPFRSSSYEQYFGPGTRLTVT.

The CDR3 DNA follows: TGTGCCAGCAGTTACCTAGCGGGGGGAGCAGATACGCAGTATTTT. It translates to CASSYLAGGADTQYF. The V gene is TRBV6-5, the J gene TRBJ2-3; 11 positions agree with TRBD2. CDR3 length equals 15 residues. After removal of 2 bases from V and 4 bases from J, the junction contained 2 bases not matched to a gene. CDR1 MNHEY and CDR2 SVGAGI come from the germline V gene.

The rearrangement uses TRBV5-5 and TRBJ2-1; D is possibly TRBD2 (6 bases). The V gene lost 1 base and the J gene lost 1 base, with 15 bases spanning the gap. This CDR3 contains 17 residues. Germline CDR1 SGHKS, CDR2 YYEKEE (reference sequence). Here the CDR3 DNA reads TGTGCCAGCAGCTTGAGGGCGACGGGAGTATCCTACAATGAGCAGTTCTTC. Its protein product is CASSLRATGVSYNEQFF.

For the CDR3, the DNA is TGTGCCTGGAGTGAACCGACAGGGAGAACTGAAGCTTTCTTT. This translates into CAWSEPTGRTEAFF. The J gene is TRBJ1-1, the V gene TRBV30; 7 bases are a match to TRBD1. The CDR3 extends over 14 amino acids. The V gene's germline CDR1 is GTSNPN and CDR2 SVGIG (reference sequence). V lost 1 base, J lost 5 bases, and 7 bases stayed unmatched.

This chain links TRBV11-1 with TRBJ2-3; the match to TRBD1 covers 12 bases. CDR3 length: 15 residues. The germline gives CDR1 SGHAT, CDR2 FQDESV (reference sequence). The V gene end was trimmed by 4 bases and the J gene end by 5 bases; junction bases not matched to a gene: 4. CDR3 residues: CASSWGQGAGDTQYF. The CDR3 coding sequence is TGTGCCAGCAGCTGGGGACAGGGGGCTGGAGATACGCAGTATTTT.

The J gene is TRBJ1-2, the V gene TRBV2, with no clear D. From germline, CDR1 is SNHLY and CDR2 FYNNEI. The CDR3 consists of 13 residues. V lost 2 bases and J 8 bases, leaving 12 bases between the germline ends. CDR3 sequence (DNA): TGTGCCAGCAGTGAACGGGCGACGGGGGGCTACACCTTC. Amino acids: CASSERATGGYTF. The whole variable domain, remainder taken from reference TRBV2 and TRBJ1-2, is EPEVTQTPSHQVTQMGQEVILRCVPISNHLYFYWYRQILGQKVEFLVSFYNNEISEKSEIFDDQFSVERPDGSNFTLKIRSTKLEDSAMYFCASSERATGGYTFGSGTRLTVV.

The gene calls are TRBV6-1 and TRBJ1-2; 7 nucleotides agree with TRBD1. The V gene end was trimmed by 2 bases and the J gene end by 0 bases; junction bases not matched to a gene: 9. Germline values: CDR1 MNHNS, CDR2 SASEGT. The CDR3 sequence is 17 residues long. In DNA form, the CDR3 reads TGTGCCAGCAGTGAATTTGCAGGGGGGATAGCTAACTATGGCTACACCTTC. Its translation: CASSEFAGGIANYGYTF.

CDR3 sequence: CATVQGAIPTF. CDR3 nucleotides: TGTGCCACCGTGCAGGGGGCGATCCCAACTTTC. The V gene is TRBV10-3, the J gene TRBJ2-6; 8 positions agree with TRBD1. Looked up from germline, CDR1 is ENHRY and CDR2 is SYGVKD. Unmatched junction bases numbered 12, after V lost 10 bases and J lost 19 bases. This CDR3 has 11 amino acids.

The chain recombines TRBV6-1 with TRBJ1-5; possibly TRBD1 for D (5 bases). This CDR3 is built from 13 residues. Germline CDR1 reads MNHNS; CDR2 reads SASEGT. Trimming pared 4 bases from V and 5 bases from J, leaving 9 bases between. The CDR3 nucleotides read TGTGCCAGCAGTGTCGGGGGGGATCAGCCCCAGCATTTT. Translated: CASSVGGDQPQHF.

This chain joins TRBV5-6 and TRBJ2-5, with a tentative D call TRBD2 (6 bases). V shed 7 bases and J shed 1 base, with 14 bases lying between them. The CDR3 is 14 amino acids. The germline gives CDR1 SGHDT, CDR2 YYEEEE. CDR3 sequence: CASDQAGVQETQYF. CDR3 coding DNA: TGTGCCAGCGATCAAGCGGGTGTCCAAGAGACCCAGTACTTC.

V gene TRBV21-1 combines with J gene TRBJ1-1; TRBD1, the table's D call, lacks a check against the DNA. TRBV21-1 is recorded as a pseudogene. The CDR3 spans 18 residues. In DNA, the CDR3 is TGTGCCAGCAGCACTCCTTACGCCGATGAGGGGGATGGGACTGAAGCTTTCTTT. Protein product: CASSTPYADEGDGTEAFF.

The V and J genes are TRBV7-9 and TRBJ1-3; D is perhaps TRBD1 (5 bases). The CDR3 consists of 12 residues. CDR1 and CDR2 (germline): SEHNR, FQNEAQ (reference sequence). Trimming removed 6 bases from V and 8 bases from J, with 11 bases in between. Here the CDR3 reads CASRGPGDTIYF. CDR3 nucleotides: TGTGCCAGCAGGGGGCCAGGCGACACCATATATTTT.

The chain links TRBV7-2 to TRBJ2-7; maybe TRBD1 (6 bases). The CDR3 is made up of 13 amino acids. Germline V gene lookup returns CDR1 SGHTA and CDR2 FQGNSA. Trimming removed 6 bases at V and 2 bases at J, with 11 bases between. In DNA form, the CDR3 reads TGTGCCAGCAGTTTCCGGGACACCTACGAGCAGTACTTC. Protein product: CASSFRDTYEQYF.